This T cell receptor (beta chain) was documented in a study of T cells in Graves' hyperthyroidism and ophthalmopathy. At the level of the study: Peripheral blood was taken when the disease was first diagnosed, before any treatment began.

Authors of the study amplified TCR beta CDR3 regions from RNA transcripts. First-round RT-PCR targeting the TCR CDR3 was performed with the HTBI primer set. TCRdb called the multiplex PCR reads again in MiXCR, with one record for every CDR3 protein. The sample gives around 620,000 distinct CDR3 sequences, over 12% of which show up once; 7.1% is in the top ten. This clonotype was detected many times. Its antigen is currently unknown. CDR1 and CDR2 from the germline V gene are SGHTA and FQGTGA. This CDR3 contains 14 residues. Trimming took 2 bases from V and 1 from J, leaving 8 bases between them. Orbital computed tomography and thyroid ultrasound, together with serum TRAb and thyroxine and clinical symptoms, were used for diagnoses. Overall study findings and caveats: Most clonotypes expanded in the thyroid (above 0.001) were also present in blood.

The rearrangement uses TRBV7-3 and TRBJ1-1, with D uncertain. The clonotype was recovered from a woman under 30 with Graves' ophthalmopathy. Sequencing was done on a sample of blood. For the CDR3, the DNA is TGTGCCAGCAGCTTATACGGAGAGAACACTGAAGCTTTCTTT. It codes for CASSLYGENTEAFF.